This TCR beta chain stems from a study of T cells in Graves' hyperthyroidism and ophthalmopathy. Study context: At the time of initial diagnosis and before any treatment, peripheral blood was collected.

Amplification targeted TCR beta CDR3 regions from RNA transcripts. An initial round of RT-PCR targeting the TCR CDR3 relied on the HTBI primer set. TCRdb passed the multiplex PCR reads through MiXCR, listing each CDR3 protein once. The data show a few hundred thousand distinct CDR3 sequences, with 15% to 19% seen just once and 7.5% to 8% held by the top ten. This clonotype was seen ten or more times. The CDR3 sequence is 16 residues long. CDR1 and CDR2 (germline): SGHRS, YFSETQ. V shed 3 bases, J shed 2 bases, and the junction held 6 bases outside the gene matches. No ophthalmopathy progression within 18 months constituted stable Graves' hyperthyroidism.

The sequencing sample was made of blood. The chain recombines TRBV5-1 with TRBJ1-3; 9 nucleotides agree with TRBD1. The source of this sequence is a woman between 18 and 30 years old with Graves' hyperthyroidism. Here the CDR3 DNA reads TGCGCCAGCAGCTCCACAGGGGGCAATACTGGAAACACCATATATTTT. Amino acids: CASSSTGGNTGNTIYF.